This T cell receptor (beta chain) was recovered during a study of radiation and T cells in renal cell carcinoma. The ends were cut back, 8 bases at V and 10 bases at J, with 14 bases in the middle. This CDR3 comprises 11 residues. The germline gives CDR1 LNHDA, CDR2 SQIVND (reference sequence). Assay: immunoSEQ multiplex PCR; the TCRdb copy retains only in-frame clones and omits some. In the table there are tens of thousands of clones, 85% of which are singletons. The time point was: blood 4 weeks post-SBRT, at nephrectomy. As for treatment: 15 Gy SBRT to primary tumor, nephrectomy 4 weeks later. Nephrectomy followed 15 Gy stereotactic body radiation by 4 weeks. Blood was sampled at baseline, 2 weeks and 4 weeks after SBRT.

The chain couples TRBV19 to TRBJ1-2, with D possibly matching TRBD1 (6 bases). This TCR was sampled from a man in his forties or fifties with renal cell carcinoma. The source was blood, collected from a patient whose treatment included radiotherapy and nephrectomy. CDR3 protein: CASFGGLDYTF. The DNA of the CDR3 is TGTGCCAGTTTTGGGGGCCTTGACTACACCTTC.